This TCR beta chain derives from a study of blood T cell repertoires in COVID-19. The repertoire was sequenced with immunoSEQ multiplex PCR; TCRdb's copy has only in-frame clones and lacks some. The sample lists a few hundred thousand clones; under 90% were seen once. V was pared by 6 bases and J by 4 bases, with 6 bases of the junction left unmatched. Germline V gene lookup returns CDR1 MNHEY and CDR2 SVGEGT. The CDR3 is made up of 13 amino acids. The sequencing sample was made of peripheral blood. The TCR was taken from a man younger than 40 with active or convalescent COVID-19. V gene TRBV6-2 or TRBV6-3 combines with J gene TRBJ2-7, with 7 positions matching TRBD2. The CDR3 sequence is CASSPGGGYEQYF. The DNA for the CDR3 is TGTGCCAGCAGCCCTGGGGGGGGATACGAGCAGTACTTC.